Sequencing of this TCR beta chain was carried out in a study of CD8 T cells in Susac syndrome. It was with random hexamers that 0.5 to 1 ug RNA was reverse transcribed. TCR beta CDR3 was amplified by immunoSEQ multiplex PCR. This amplification extended across 54 Vbeta and 13 Jbeta segments. TCRdb reprocessed the immunoSEQ multiplex PCR reads with MiXCR, giving one entry per CDR3 protein. Here the sample spans 150,000 or so distinct CDR3 sequences, 95% being singletons. The V end was cut by 8 bases, the J end by 2 bases, with 16 bases between. The CDR3 is 14 amino acids. Germline-derived CDR1 and CDR2 are MDHEN and SYDVKM.

Sample: CD4+ T cells from PBMCs. The rearrangement joins TRBV28 to TRBJ2-7; no reliable D call. This TCR came from a human donor with Susac syndrome. For the CDR3, the DNA is TGTGCCAGCCAACTCCGCGGACGTACCTACGAGCAGTACTTC. It codes for CASQLRGRTYEQYF.